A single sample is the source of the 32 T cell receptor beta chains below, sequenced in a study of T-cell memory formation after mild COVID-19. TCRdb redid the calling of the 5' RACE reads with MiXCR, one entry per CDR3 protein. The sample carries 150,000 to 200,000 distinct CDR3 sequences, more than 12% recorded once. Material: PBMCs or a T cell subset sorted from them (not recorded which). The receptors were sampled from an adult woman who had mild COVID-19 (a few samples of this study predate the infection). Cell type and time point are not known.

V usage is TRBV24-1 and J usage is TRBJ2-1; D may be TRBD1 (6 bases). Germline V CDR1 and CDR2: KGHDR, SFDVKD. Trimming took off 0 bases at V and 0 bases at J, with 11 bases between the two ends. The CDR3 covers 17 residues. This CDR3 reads CATSDLNQGNSYNEQFF. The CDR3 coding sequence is TGTGCCACCAGTGATTTGAATCAGGGGAACTCCTACAATGAGCAGTTCTTC.

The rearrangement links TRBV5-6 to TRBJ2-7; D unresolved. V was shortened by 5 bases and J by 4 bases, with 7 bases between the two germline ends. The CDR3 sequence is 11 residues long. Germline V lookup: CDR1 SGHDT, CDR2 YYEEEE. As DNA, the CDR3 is TGTGCCAGCAGTCAACGATACGAGCAGTACTTC. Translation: CASSQRYEQYF.

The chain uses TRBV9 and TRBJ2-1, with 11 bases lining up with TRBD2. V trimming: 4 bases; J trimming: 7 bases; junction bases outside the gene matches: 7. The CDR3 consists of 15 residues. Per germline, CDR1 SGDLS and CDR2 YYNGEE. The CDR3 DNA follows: TGTGCCAGCAGCCAATCGGGACTAGCGGTGAATGAGCAGTTCTTC. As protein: CASSQSGLAVNEQFF.

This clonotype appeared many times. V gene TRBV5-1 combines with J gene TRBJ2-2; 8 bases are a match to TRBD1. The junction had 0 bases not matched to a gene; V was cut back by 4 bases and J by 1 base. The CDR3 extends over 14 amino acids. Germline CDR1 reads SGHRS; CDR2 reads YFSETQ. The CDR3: CASSGTGNTGELFF. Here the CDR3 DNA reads TGCGCCAGCAGCGGGACAGGGAACACCGGGGAGCTGTTTTTT.

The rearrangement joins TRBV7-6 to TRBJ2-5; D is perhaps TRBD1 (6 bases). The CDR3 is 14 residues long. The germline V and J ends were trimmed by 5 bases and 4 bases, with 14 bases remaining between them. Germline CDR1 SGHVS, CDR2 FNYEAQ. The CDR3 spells CASSVQGSRETQYF. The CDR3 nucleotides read TGTGCCAGCAGCGTCCAGGGGAGCAGAGAGACCCAGTACTTC.

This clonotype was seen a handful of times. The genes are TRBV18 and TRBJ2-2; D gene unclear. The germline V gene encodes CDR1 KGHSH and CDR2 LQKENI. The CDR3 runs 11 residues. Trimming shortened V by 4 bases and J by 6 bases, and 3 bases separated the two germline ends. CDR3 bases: TGTGCCAGCTCACACTCCGGGGAGCTGTTTTTT. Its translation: CASSHSGELFF.

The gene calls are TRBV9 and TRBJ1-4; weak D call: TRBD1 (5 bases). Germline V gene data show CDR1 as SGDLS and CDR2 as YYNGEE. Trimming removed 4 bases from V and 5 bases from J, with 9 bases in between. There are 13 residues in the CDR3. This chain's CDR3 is CASSLSGNEKLFF. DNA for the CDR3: TGTGCCAGCAGCCTCTCAGGGAATGAAAAACTGTTTTTT.

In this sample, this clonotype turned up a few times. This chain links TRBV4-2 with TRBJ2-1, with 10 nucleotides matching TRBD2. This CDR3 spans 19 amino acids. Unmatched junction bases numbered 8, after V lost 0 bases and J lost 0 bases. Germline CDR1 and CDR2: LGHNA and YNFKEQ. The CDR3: CASSQDGAGGHPSYNEQFF. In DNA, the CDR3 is TGTGCCAGCAGCCAAGATGGAGCGGGAGGGCACCCCTCCTACAATGAGCAGTTCTTC.

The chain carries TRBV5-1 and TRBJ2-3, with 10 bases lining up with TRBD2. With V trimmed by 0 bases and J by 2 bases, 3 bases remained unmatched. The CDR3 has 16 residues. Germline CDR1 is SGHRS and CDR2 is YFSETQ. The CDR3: CASSLVLAGNTDTQYF. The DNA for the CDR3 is TGCGCCAGCAGCTTGGTACTAGCGGGGAACACAGATACGCAGTATTTT.

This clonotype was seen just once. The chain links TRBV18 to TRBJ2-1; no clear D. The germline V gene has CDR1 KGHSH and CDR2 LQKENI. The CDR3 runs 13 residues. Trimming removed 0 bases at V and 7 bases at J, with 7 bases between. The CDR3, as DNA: TGTGCCAGCTCACCACCGACGGAGAATGAGCAGTTCTTC. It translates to CASSPPTENEQFF.

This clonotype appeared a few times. The CDR3 DNA reads as TGTGCCAGCAGCTTAGGTCCGCAGGGGGGCCAGCCCCAGCATTTT. Translated: CASSLGPQGGQPQHF. V and J are TRBV7-6 and TRBJ1-5; 7 bases align to TRBD1. Germline-derived CDR1 and CDR2 are SGHVS and FNYEAQ. CDR3 length: 15 residues. The V gene end was trimmed by 1 base and the J gene end by 7 bases; junction bases not matched to a gene: 7.

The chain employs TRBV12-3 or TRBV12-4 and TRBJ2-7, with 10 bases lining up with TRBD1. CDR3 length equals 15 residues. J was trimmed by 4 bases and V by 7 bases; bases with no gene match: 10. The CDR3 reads CASTRLGQGDYEQYF. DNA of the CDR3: TGTGCCAGCACCAGACTTGGACAGGGGGATTACGAGCAGTACTTC.

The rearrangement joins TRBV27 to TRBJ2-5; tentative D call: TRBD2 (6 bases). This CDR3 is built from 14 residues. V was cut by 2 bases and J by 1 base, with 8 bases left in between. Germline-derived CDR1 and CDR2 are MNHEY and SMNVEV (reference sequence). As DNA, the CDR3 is TGTGCCAGCAGTTTAGGGGGGATCCAAGAGACCCAGTACTTC. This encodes CASSLGGIQETQYF.

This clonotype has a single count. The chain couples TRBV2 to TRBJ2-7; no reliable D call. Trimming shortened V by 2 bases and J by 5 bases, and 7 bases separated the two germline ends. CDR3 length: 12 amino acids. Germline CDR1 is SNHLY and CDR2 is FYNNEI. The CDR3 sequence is CASSEQENEQYF. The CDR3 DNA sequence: TGTGCCAGCAGTGAACAGGAAAACGAGCAGTACTTC.

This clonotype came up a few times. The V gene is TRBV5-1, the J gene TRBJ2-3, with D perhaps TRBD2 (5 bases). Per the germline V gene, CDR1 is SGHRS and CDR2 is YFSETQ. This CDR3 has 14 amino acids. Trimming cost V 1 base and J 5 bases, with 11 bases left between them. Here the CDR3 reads CASSLRAAEDTQYF. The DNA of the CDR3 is TGCGCCAGCAGCTTGCGAGCGGCTGAAGATACGCAGTATTTT.

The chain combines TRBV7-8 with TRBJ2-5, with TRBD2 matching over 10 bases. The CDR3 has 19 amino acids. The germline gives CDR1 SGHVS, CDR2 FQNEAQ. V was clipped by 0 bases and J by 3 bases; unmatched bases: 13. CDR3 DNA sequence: TGTGCCAGCAGCTTAGCGTCCCTCGGGATAGCGGGGGGAGAAGAGACCCAGTACTTC. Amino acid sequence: CASSLASLGIAGGEETQYF.

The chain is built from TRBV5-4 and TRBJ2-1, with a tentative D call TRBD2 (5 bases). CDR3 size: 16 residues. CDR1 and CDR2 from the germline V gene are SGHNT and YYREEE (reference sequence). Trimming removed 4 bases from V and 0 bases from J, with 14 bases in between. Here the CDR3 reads CASSLLRASSYNEQFF. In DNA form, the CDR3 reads TGTGCCAGCAGCCTCTTGCGGGCTAGCTCCTACAATGAGCAGTTCTTC. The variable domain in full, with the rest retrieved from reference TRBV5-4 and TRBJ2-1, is ETGVTQSPTHLIKTRGQQVTLRCSSQSGHNTVSWYQQALGQGPQFIFQYYREEENGRGNFPPRFSGLQFPNYSSELNVNALELDDSALYLCASSLLRASSYNEQFFGPGTRLTVL.

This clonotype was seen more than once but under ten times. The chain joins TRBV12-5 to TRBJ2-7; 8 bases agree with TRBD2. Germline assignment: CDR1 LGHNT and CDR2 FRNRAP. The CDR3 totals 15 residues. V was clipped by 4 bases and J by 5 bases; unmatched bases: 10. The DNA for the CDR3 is TGTGCTAGTGGTTCCCGGGAGGGGTTTGGCCACGAGCAGTACTTC. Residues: CASGSREGFGHEQYF.

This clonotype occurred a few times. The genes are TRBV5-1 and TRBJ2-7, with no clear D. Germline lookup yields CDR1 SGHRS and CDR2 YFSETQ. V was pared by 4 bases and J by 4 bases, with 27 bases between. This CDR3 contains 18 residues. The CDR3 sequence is CASSPEGLGAASTYEQYF. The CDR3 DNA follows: TGCGCCAGCAGCCCAGAAGGGTTAGGTGCGGCTAGTACTTACGAGCAGTACTTC.

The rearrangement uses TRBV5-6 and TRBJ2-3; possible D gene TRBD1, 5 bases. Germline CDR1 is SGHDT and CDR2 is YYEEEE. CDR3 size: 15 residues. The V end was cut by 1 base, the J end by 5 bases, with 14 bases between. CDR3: CASSLIQGTGDTQYF. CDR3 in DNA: TGTGCCAGCAGCTTGATCCAGGGAACGGGAGATACGCAGTATTTT.

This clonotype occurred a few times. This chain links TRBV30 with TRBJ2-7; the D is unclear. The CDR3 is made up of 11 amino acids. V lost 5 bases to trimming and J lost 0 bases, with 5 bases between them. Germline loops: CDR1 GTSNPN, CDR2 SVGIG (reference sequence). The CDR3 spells CAWLSSYEQYF. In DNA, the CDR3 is TGTGCCTGGCTAAGCTCCTACGAGCAGTACTTC. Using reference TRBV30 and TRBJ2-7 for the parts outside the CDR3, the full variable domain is SQTIHQWPATLVQPVGSPLSLECTVEGTSNPNLYWYRQAAGRGLQLLFYSVGIGQISSEVPQNLSASRPQDRQFILSSKKLLLSDSGFYLCAWLSSYEQYFGPGTRLTVT.

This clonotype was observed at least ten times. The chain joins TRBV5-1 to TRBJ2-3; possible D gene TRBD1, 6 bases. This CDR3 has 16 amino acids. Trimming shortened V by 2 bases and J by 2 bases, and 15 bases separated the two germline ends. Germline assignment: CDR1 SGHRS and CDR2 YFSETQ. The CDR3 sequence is CASSFSGHLFTDTQYF. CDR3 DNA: TGCGCCAGCAGCTTTTCGGGACACCTATTCACAGATACGCAGTATTTT.

The CDR3 here is CSVEDPGGPGANVLTF. As DNA, the CDR3 is TGCAGCGTTGAAGATCCCGGGGGTCCTGGGGCCAACGTCCTGACTTTC. The chain employs TRBV29-1 and TRBJ2-6; D might be TRBD2 (6 bases). V was cut by 0 bases and J by 2 bases, with 11 bases left in between. CDR1 SQVTM and CDR2 ANQGSEA come from the germline V gene. This CDR3 comprises 16 residues.

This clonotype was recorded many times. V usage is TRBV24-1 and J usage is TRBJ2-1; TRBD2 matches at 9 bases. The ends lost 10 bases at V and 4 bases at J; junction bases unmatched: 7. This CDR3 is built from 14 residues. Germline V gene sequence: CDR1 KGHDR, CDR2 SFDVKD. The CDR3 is CATQRGAEYNEQFF. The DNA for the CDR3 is TGTGCCACGCAGCGGGGGGCCGAATACAATGAGCAGTTCTTC.

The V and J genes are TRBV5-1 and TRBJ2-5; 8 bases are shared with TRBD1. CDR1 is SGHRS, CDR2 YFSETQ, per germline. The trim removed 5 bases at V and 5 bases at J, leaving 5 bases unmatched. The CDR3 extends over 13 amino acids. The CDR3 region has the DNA TGCGCCAGCAGAAGGACAGGGATGGAGACCCAGTACTTC. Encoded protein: CASRRTGMETQYF.

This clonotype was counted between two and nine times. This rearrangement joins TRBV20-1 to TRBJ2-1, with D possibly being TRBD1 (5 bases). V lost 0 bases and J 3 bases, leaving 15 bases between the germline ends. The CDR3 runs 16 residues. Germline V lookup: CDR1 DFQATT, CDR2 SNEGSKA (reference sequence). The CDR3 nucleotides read TGCAGTGCTAGAGATGGGCGGCAGGGCAACTACAATGAGCAGTTCTTC. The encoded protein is CSARDGRQGNYNEQFF.

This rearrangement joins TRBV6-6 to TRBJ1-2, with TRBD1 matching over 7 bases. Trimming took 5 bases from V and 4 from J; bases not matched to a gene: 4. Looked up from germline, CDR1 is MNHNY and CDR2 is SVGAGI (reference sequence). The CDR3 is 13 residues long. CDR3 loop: CASSQQGSYGYTF. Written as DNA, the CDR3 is TGTGCCAGCAGTCAACAGGGGAGCTATGGCTACACCTTC.

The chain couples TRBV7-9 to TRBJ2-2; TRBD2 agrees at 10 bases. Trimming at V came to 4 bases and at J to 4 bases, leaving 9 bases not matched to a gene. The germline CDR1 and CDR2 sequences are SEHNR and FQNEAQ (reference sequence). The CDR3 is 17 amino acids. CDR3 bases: TGTGCCAGCAGCTCATCGCTAGCGGGAGTCCGCACCGGGGAGCTGTTTTTT. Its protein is CASSSSLAGVRTGELFF.

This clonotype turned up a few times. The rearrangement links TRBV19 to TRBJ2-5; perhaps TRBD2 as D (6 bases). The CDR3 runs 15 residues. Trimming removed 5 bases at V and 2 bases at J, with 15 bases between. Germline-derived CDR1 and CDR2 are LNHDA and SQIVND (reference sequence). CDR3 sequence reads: CASSPRWGVQETQYF. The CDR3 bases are TGTGCCAGTAGTCCCCGGTGGGGGGTACAAGAGACCCAGTACTTC.

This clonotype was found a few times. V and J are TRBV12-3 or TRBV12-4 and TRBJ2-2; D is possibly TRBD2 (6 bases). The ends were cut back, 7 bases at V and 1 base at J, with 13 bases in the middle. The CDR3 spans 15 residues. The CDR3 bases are TGTGCCAGCACCCGGGCGCGGGGGAACACCGGGGAGCTGTTTTTT. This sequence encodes CASTRARGNTGELFF.

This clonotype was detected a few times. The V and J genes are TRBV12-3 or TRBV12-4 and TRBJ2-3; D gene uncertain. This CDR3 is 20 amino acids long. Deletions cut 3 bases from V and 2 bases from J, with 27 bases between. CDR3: CASSFLLTETWPKSTDTQYF. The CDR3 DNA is TGTGCCAGCAGTTTTTTACTAACAGAGACATGGCCCAAGTCCACAGATACGCAGTATTTT.

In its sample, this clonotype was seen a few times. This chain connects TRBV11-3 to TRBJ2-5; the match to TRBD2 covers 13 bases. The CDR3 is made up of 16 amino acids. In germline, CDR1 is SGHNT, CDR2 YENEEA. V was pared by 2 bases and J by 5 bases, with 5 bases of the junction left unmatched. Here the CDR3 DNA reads TGTGCCAGCAGCTTAAGACTAGCGGGAGGCCAGGAGACCCAGTACTTC. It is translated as CASSLRLAGGQETQYF.